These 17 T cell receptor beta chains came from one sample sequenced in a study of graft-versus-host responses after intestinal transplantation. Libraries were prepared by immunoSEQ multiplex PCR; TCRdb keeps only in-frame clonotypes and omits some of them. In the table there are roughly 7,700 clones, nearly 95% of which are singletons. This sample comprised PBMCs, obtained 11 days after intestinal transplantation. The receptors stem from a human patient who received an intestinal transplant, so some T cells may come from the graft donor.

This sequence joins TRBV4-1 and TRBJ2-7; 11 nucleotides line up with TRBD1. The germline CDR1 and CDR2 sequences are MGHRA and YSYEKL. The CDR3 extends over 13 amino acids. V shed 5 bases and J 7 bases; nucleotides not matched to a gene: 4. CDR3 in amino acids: CASSSGTGGEQYF. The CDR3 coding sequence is TGCGCCAGCAGCTCCGGGACAGGGGGGGAGCAGTACTTC.

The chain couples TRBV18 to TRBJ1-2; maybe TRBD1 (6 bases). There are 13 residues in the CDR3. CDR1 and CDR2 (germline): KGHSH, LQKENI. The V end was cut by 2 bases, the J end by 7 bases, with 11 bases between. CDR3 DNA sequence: TGTGCCAGCTCACCAGGGGACAATTCTGGCTACACCTTC. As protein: CASSPGDNSGYTF.

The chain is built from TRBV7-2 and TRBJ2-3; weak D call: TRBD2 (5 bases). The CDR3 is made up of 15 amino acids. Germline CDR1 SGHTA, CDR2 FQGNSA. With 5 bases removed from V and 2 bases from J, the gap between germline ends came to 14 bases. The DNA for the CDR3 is TGTGCCAGCAGCACAACTAGTTTTTCCACAGATACGCAGTATTTT. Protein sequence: CASSTTSFSTDTQYF.

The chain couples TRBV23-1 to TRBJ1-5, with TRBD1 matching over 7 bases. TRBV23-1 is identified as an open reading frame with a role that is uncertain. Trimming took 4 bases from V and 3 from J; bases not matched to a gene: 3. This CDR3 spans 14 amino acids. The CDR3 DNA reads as TGCGCCAGCAGTCGGGGACAGTTCAATCAGCCCCAGCATTTT. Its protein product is CASSRGQFNQPQHF.

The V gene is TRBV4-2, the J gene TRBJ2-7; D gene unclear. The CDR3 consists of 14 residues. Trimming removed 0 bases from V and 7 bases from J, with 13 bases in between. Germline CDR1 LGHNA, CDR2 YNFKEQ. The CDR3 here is CASSQEYPTREQYF. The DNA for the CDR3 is TGTGCCAGCAGCCAAGAATACCCGACGCGGGAGCAGTACTTC.

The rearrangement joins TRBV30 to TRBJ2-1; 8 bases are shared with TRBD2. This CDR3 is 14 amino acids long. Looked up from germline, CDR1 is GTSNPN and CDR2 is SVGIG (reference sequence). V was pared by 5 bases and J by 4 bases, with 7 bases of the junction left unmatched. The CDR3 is CAWGAGAGYNEQFF. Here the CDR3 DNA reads TGTGCCTGGGGAGCGGGGGCAGGGTACAATGAGCAGTTCTTC.

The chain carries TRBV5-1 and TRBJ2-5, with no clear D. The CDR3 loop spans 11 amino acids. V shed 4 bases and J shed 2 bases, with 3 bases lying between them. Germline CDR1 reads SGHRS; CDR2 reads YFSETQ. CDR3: CASSLQETQYF. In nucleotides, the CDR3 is TGCGCCAGCAGCCTACAAGAGACCCAGTACTTC.

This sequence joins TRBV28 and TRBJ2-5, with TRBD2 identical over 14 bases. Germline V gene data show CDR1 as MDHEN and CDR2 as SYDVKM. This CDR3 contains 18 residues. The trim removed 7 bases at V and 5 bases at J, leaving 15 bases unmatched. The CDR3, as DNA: TGTGCCAGCATCTCACAGGGACTAGCGGGAGTAAAGGGGGAGACCCAGTACTTC. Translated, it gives CASISQGLAGVKGETQYF. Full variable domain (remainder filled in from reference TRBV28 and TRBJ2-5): DVKVTQSSRYLVKRTGEKVFLECVQDMDHENMFWYRQDPGLGLRLIYFSYDVKMKEKGDIPEGYSVSREKKERFSLILESASTNQTSMYLCASISQGLAGVKGETQYFGPGTRLLVL.

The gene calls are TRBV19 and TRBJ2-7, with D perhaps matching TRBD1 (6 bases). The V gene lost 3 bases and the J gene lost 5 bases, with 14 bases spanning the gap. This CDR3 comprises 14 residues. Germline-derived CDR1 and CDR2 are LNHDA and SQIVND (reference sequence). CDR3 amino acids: CASSMGRGSDEQYV. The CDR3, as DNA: TGTGCCAGTAGTATGGGCAGGGGTTCCGACGAGCAGTACGTC.

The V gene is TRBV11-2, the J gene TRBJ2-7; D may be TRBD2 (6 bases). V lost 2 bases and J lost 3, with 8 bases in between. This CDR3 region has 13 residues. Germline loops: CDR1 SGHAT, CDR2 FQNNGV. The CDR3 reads CASSLQGGYEQYF. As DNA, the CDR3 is TGTGCCAGCAGCTTACAGGGAGGCTACGAGCAGTACTTC.

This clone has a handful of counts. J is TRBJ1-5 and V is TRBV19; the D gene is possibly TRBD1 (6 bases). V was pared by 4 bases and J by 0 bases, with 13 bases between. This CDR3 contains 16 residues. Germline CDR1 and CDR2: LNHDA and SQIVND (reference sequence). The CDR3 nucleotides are TGTGCCAGTAGTACCATCCGGACAGCTAGCAATCAGCCCCAGCATTTT. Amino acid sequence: CASSTIRTASNQPQHF. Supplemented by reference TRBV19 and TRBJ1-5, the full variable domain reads DGGITQSPKYLFRKEGQNVTLSCEQNLNHDAMYWYRQDPGQGLRLIYYSQIVNDFQKGDIAEGYSVSREKKESFPLTVTSAQKNPTAFYLCASSTIRTASNQPQHFGDGTRLSIL.

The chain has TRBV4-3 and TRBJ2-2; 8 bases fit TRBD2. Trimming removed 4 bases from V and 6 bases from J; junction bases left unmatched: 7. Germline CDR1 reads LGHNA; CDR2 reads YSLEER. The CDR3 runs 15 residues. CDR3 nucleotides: TGCGCCAGCAGCCTGGGCCTAGCGGGCCCCGGGGAGCTGTTTTTT. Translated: CASSLGLAGPGELFF.

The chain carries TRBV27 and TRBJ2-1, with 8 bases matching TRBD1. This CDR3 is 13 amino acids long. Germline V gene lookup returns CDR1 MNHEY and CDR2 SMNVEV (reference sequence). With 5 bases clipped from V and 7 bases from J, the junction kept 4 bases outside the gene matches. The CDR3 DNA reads TGTGCCAGCAGTGTGGACAGGGCAAATGAGCAGTTCTTC. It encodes CASSVDRANEQFF.

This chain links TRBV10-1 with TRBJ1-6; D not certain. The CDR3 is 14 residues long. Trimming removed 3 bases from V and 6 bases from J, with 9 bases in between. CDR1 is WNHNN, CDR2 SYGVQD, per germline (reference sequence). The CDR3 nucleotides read TGCGCCAGCAGTGATCGGGGATTTAATTCACCCCTCCACTTT. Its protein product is CASSDRGFNSPLHF.

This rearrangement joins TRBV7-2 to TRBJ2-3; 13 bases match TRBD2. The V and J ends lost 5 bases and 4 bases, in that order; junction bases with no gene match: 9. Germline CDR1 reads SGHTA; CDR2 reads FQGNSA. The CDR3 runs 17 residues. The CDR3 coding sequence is TGTGCCAGCAGCATCACTAGCGGGGGGGCCCCCCCAGATACGCAGTATTTT. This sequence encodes CASSITSGGAPPDTQYF.

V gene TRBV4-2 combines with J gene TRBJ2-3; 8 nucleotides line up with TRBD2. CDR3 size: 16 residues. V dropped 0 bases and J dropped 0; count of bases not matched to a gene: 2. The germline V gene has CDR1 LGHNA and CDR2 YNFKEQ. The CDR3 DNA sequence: TGTGCCAGCAGCCAAGAGAGCGGGGGTAGCACAGATACGCAGTATTTT. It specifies CASSQESGGSTDTQYF.

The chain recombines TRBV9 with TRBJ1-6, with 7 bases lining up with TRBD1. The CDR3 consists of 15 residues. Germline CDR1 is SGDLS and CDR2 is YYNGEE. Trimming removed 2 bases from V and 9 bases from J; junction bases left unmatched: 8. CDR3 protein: CASSVAQGNGSPLHF. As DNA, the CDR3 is TGTGCCAGCAGCGTGGCACAGGGGAATGGTTCACCCCTCCACTTT. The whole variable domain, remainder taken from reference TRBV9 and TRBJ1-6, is DSGVTQTPKHLITATGQRVTLRCSPRSGDLSVYWYQQSLDQGLQFLIQYYNGEERAKGNILERFSAQQFPDLHSELNLSSLELGDSALYFCASSVAQGNGSPLHFGNGTRLTVT.